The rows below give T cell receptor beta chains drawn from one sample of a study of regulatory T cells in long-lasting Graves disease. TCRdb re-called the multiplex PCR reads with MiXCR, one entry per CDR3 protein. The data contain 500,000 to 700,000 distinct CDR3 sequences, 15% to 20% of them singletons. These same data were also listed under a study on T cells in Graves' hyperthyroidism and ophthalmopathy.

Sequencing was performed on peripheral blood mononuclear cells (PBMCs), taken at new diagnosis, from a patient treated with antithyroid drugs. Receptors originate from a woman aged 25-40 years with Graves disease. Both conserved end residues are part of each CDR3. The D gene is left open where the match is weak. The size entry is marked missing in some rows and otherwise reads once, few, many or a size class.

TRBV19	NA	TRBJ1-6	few	TGTGCCAGTAGTTACCTTCGGGAACCAAGGACACCCCTCCACTTT	CASSYLREPRTPLHF
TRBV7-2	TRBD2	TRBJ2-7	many	TGTGCCAGCAGTTTTGCCCTAGCGGGAGTCGGTGGGAGCTCCTACGAGCAGTACTTC	CASSFALAGVGGSSYEQYF
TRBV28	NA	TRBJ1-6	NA	TGTGCCAGCAGTTTAGGCAGGGGTACTTCACCCCTCCACTTT	CASSLGRGTSPLHF
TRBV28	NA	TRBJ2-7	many	TGTGCCAGCAGTTTCGCCCAGGGGCCCCCCTACGAGCAGTACTTC	CASSFAQGPPYEQYF
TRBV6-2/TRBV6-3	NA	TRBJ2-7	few	TGTGCCAGCAGTTACTTAGGACAGACCTACGAGCAGTACTTC	CASSYLGQTYEQYF
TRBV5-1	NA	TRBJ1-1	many	TGCGCCAGCAGCATCCAATCGAACACTGAAGCTTTCTTT	CASSIQSNTEAFF
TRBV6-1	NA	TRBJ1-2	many	TGTGCCAGCTTCCCCCCGGCAGGCGATGGCTACACCTTC	CASFPPAGDGYTF
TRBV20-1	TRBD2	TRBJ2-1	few	TGCAGTGCCAATGGACAGGGTACTAGCGGGAGCTCCTACAATGAGCAGTTCTTC	CSANGQGTSGSSYNEQFF
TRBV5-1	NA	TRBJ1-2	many	TGCGCCAGCAGCTTGGAGGGCGGAAACTATGGCTACACCTTC	CASSLEGGNYGYTF
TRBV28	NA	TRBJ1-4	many	TGTGCCAGCATCCCCTCCGACAGCGCGGGTGAAAAACTGTTTTTT	CASIPSDSAGEKLFF
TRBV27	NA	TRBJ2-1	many	TGTGCCAGCAGTTTTTCCGGAGGCAGCTCCTACAATGAGCAGTTCTTC	CASSFSGGSSYNEQFF
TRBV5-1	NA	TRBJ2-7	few	TGCGCCAGCAGCCAAGGATTACCCGCCGGAGAGCAGTACTTC	CASSQGLPAGEQYF
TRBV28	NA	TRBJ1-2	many	TGTGCCAGCGGCATTAACTATGGCTACACCTTC	CASGINYGYTF
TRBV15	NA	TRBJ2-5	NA	TGTGCCACCAGCAGATCCCCCCTTGGGAGCGGCTCTGGAGAGACCCAGTACTTC	CATSRSPLGSGSGETQYF
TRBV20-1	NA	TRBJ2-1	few	TGCAGTGCTAGGTCGGGTAGTAAAGCCTACAATGAGCAGTTCTTC	CSARSGSKAYNEQFF
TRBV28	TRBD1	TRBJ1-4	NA	TGTGCCAGCAGTTTATTGGGACAGGGGAGTGAAAAACTGTTTTTT	CASSLLGQGSEKLFF
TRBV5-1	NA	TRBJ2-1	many	TGCGCCAGCTCGGCCGGGGCCCAACCCAATGAGCAGTTCTTC	CASSAGAQPNEQFF
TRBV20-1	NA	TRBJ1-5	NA	TGCAGTACCCAAGGTCCGGGATATAATCAGCCCCAGCATTTT	CSTQGPGYNQPQHF
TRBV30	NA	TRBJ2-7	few	TGTGCCTGGACGGCGGCAGGGGGGTTGGGAGAGCAGTACTTC	CAWTAAGGLGEQYF
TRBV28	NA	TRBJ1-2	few	TGTGCCAGCAGTTTATTAGGCGGACTAGGCTACACCTTC	CASSLLGGLGYTF
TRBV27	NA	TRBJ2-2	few	TGTGCCAGCAGGTGGTTAACAGGGTACACCGGGGAGCTGTTTTTT	CASRWLTGYTGELFF
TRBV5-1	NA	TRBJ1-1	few	TGCGCCAGCAGCCTGGACGCAGGGGCCTACACTGAAGCTTTCTTT	CASSLDAGAYTEAFF
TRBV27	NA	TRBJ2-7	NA	TGTGCCAGCAGGACCGGGCCCCCAGACCCCTACGAGCAGTACTTC	CASRTGPPDPYEQYF
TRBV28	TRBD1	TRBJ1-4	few	TGTGCCAGCACATCCGGGACAGGCATCAGTGAAAAACTGTTTTTT	CASTSGTGISEKLFF
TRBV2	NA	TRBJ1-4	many	TGTGCCAGCAGTGAGGGGGGCAAGAATGAAAAACTGTTTTTT	CASSEGGKNEKLFF
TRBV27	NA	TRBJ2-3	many	TGTGCCAGCAGCTATTCTAGCAATACGCAGTATTTT	CASSYSSNTQYF
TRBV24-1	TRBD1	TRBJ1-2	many	TGTGCCACCAGTGATTCTACAGGGGGCTCGGGCTATGGCTACACCTTC	CATSDSTGGSGYGYTF
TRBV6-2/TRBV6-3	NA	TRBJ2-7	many	TGTGCCAGCAGAGAATTTCAGGGGCACCACTACGAGCAGTACTTC	CASREFQGHHYEQYF
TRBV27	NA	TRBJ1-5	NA	TGTGCCAGCAGTTTATCGATTGGGACCCAGGCTAGGCAGCCCCAGCATTTT	CASSLSIGTQARQPQHF
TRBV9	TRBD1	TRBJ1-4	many	TGTGCCAGCAGTCGACTGGACGGACAGGTTGAAAAACTGTTTTTT	CASSRLDGQVEKLFF
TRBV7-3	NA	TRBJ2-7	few	TGTGCCAGCAGCTTGGATACCACGGTGAGCCCCGAGCAGTACTTC	CASSLDTTVSPEQYF
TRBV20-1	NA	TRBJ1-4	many	TGCAGTGCTTCAGCTGCAACTAATGAAAAACTGTTTTTT	CSASAATNEKLFF
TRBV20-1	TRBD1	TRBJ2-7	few	TGCAGTGGGACAGGGGTTGGGATTTCCTACGAGCAGTACTTC	CSGTGVGISYEQYF
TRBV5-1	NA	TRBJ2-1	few	TGTGCCAGCAGTTACATAAGCCTCGATGAGCAGTTCTTC	CASSYISLDEQFF
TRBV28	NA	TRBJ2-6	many	TGTGCCAGCAGGGGAGGGACAGTCCCTGGGGCCAACGTCCTGACTTTC	CASRGGTVPGANVLTF
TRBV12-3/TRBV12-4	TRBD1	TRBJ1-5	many	TGTGCCAGCAAGGGGGACAGGGGTGGGATGCAGCCCCAGCATTTT	CASKGDRGGMQPQHF
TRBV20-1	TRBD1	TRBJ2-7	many	TGCAGTGCTAGTCTGGGACAGGGTCCCTACGAGCAGTACTTC	CSASLGQGPYEQYF
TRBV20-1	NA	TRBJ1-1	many	TGCAGTGCTAGATCGGATAACACTGAAGCTTTCTTT	CSARSDNTEAFF
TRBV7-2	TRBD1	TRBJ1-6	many	TGTGCCAGCAGCTTAGGCGGGACAGGCAATTCACCCCTCCACTTT	CASSLGGTGNSPLHF
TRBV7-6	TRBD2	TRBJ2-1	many	TGTGCCAGCAGCCCCGGGGCGGGGGTGAGTGAGCAGTTCTTC	CASSPGAGVSEQFF
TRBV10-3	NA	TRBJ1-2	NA	TGTGCCATCAGTGAGCCCGACAGGAACTATGGCTACACCTTC	CAISEPDRNYGYTF
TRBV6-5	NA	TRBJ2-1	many	TGTGCCAGCAGTTTATCTACCGAAAGCAATGAGCAGTTCTTC	CASSLSTESNEQFF
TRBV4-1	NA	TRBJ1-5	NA	TGCGCCAGCAGCCGCCAGGGGTTGGACAATCAGCCCCAGCATTTT	CASSRQGLDNQPQHF
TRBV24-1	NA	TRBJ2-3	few	TGTGCCACCAGTGATTTGTGGGGCGGAACAGATACGCAGTATTTT	CATSDLWGGTDTQYF
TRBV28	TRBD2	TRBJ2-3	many	TGTGCCAGCAGGCCGGGACTAGCGTCAGATACGCAGTATTTT	CASRPGLASDTQYF
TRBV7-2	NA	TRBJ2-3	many	TGTGCCTCAACAGGCGGTCGGGGAGATACGCAGTATTTT	CASTGGRGDTQYF
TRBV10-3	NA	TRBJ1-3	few	TGTGCCATCAGCGCTAAGCATCTGGGAAACACCATATATTTT	CAISAKHLGNTIYF
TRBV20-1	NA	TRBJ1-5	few	TGCAGTGCTAGTGGGGGGGCGCCTTATAGCAATCAGCCCCAGCATTTT	CSASGGAPYSNQPQHF